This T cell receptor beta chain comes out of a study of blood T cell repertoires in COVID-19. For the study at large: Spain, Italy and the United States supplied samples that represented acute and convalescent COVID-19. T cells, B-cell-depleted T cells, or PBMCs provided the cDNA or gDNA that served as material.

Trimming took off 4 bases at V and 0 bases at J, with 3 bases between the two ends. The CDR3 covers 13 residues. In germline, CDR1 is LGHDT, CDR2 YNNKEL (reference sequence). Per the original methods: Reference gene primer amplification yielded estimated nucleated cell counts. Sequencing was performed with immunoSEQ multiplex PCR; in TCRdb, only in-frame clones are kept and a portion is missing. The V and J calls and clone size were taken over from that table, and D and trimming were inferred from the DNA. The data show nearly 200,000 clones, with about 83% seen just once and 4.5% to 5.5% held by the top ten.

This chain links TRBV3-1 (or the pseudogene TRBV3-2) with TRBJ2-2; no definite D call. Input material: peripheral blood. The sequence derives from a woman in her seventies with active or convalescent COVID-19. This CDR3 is CASSPTNTGELFF. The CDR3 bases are TGTGCCAGCAGCCCTACGAACACCGGGGAGCTGTTTTTT.